This TCR beta chain was obtained from a study of blood T cell repertoires in COVID-19. Overall study context: T cells, B-cell-depleted T cells, or PBMCs provided the cDNA or gDNA that served as material.

Participants came from some 26 US areas, aged about 18 to 100 years. In assigning cohorts, the study relied on participant-reported clinical history. Source study methods: Estimates of nucleated cell counts were drawn from the amplification of reference gene primers. Sequencing used immunoSEQ multiplex PCR; TCRdb keeps in-frame clones, though not all of them. Clone size and the V and J calls come from that table; the DNA yielded D and trimming. The table shows roughly 200,000 clones, with 87% occurring only once. This CDR3 comprises 14 residues. The V gene's germline CDR1 is MNHEY and CDR2 SVGAGI. V dropped 2 bases and J dropped 3; count of bases not matched to a gene: 3.

The receptor was isolated from a man between 18 and 29 years old with acute COVID-19. The V gene is TRBV6-5, the J gene TRBJ2-7; 8 bases match TRBD2. Sequencing was carried out using PBMCs or T cells enriched from blood (not recorded which). CDR3: CASSYQSGSYEQYF. The CDR3 nucleotides are TGTGCCAGCAGTTACCAAAGCGGGAGCTACGAGCAGTACTTC.